The next 2 T cell receptor beta chains were all read from a single sample in a study of blood T cell repertoires in COVID-19. The protocol was immunoSEQ multiplex PCR, while the TCRdb copy is restricted to in-frame clones and leaves out a portion. The sample has approximately 94,000 clones, just under 80% seen once; the top ten hold roughly a third. The specimen sequenced was peripheral blood. The receptors here all came from a man aged 70-80 years with active or convalescent COVID-19.

The chain combines TRBV29-1 with TRBJ1-2, with D possibly matching TRBD1 (5 bases). The CDR3 covers 13 residues. Deletions cut 4 bases from V and 5 bases from J, with 14 bases between. Germline CDR1 and CDR2: SQVTM and ANQGSEA. Written as DNA, the CDR3 is TGCAGCGTTGGCGACCCCGGGGGGTATGGCTACACCTTC. Protein: CSVGDPGGYGYTF.

This clone was counted ten times or more. The same CDR3 also results from other DNA sequences found in this sample. J is TRBJ1-4 and V is TRBV2; 8 nucleotides match TRBD1. Trimming at V came to 6 bases and at J to 7 bases, leaving 7 bases not matched to a gene. Germline values: CDR1 SNHLY, CDR2 FYNNEI. This CDR3 has 14 residues. DNA of the CDR3: TGTGCCAGCAGGGACAGGGTCGGGAGTGAAAAACTGTTTTTT. Translation: CASRDRVGSEKLFF.